These 21 T cell receptor beta chains came from one sample sequenced in a study of OX40 agonist ivuxolimab in advanced cancers. TCRdb's table, derived via immunoSEQ multiplex PCR, lists solely in-frame clones and lacks some. The sample has 35,000 to 45,000 clones, about 87% seen once; the top ten hold 3.5% to 4%. This sample comprised CD4+ or CD8+ T cells sorted from blood, obtained in a trial of the OX40 agonist ivuxolimab. The source of these receptors is an adult with an advanced solid tumor such as melanoma, head and neck, liver or kidney cancer.

The V and J genes are TRBV18 and TRBJ1-1; D remains ambiguous. The V end lost 2 bases, the J end lost 3 bases, and 10 bases lay between the germline ends. This CDR3 is 14 amino acids long. Germline V gene sequence: CDR1 KGHSH, CDR2 LQKENI. In DNA, the CDR3 is TGTGCCAGCTCACCAAAGCAGGTTTACACTGAAGCTTTCTTT. This translates into CASSPKQVYTEAFF. Together with reference TRBV18 and TRBJ1-1, the CDR3 gives the full variable domain: NAGVMQNPRHLVRRRGQEARLRCSPMKGHSHVYWYRQLPEEGLKFMVYLQKENIIDESGMPKERFSAEFPKEGPSILRIQQVVRGDSAAYFCASSPKQVYTEAFFGQGTRLTVV.

The chain has TRBV11-3 and TRBJ2-3; D is uncertain. V gave up 3 bases and J gave up 4 bases, with 26 bases separating them. Germline V gives CDR1 SGHNT, CDR2 YENEEA. The CDR3 loop spans 19 amino acids. The CDR3 DNA sequence: TGTGCCAGCAGCTTGAATCCGCCCCTTTTCAGGAATGGCCCAGATACGCAGTATTTT. Amino acids: CASSLNPPLFRNGPDTQYF.

V and J are TRBV15 and TRBJ2-4, with D possibly TRBD2 on 7 matching bases. CDR3 length: 18 amino acids. Trimming took off 2 bases at V and 0 bases at J, with 17 bases between the two ends. Germline-derived CDR1 and CDR2 are LNHNV and YYDKDF (reference sequence). CDR3 nucleotides: TGTGCCACCAGCAGACGCCCGGGGGGCCGACTAGCCAAAAACATTCAGTACTTC. Amino acids: CATSRRPGGRLAKNIQYF.

The V and J genes are TRBV2 and TRBJ2-7; possible D gene TRBD1, 6 bases. The V gene lost 6 bases and the J gene lost 5 bases, with 20 bases spanning the gap. The CDR3 length is 15 residues. Germline V gene lookup returns CDR1 SNHLY and CDR2 FYNNEI. The CDR3 bases are TGTGCCAGCAGGCTCCGCCGGACAGCGGTCGACGAGCAGTACTTC. Translated: CASRLRRTAVDEQYF.

The rearrangement links TRBV10-3 to TRBJ1-1; perhaps TRBD1 as D (6 bases). Germline V gives CDR1 ENHRY, CDR2 SYGVKD. The CDR3 extends over 16 amino acids. The germline V and J ends were trimmed by 5 bases and 3 bases, with 19 bases remaining between them. The CDR3 loop reads CAISPVVQGKDTEAFF. Here the CDR3 DNA reads TGTGCCATCAGTCCTGTCGTACAGGGCAAGGACACTGAAGCTTTCTTT.

This clone is a singleton in its sample. This chain links TRBV5-6 with TRBJ1-5; no firm D call. The V end lost 2 bases, the J end lost 4 bases, and 4 bases lay between the germline ends. Germline CDR1 and CDR2: SGHDT and YYEEEE. The CDR3 runs to 12 residues. The DNA for the CDR3 is TGTGCCAGCAGCTTTATTAATCAGCCCCAGCATTTT. The encoded protein is CASSFINQPQHF.

This chain links TRBV28 with TRBJ1-6; D call uncertain. Trimming took 3 bases from V and 10 from J, leaving 7 bases between them. This CDR3 spans 12 amino acids. The germline gives CDR1 MDHEN, CDR2 SYDVKM. CDR3 sequence: CASSLVKSPLHF. CDR3 DNA sequence: TGTGCCAGCAGTTTGGTAAAATCACCCCTCCACTTT.

The chain carries TRBV30 and TRBJ1-6, with TRBD1 matching 7 bases. The germline V gene has CDR1 GTSNPN and CDR2 SVGIG (reference sequence). The CDR3 extends over 13 amino acids. The junction had 9 bases not matched to a gene; V was cut back by 7 bases and J by 9 bases. The CDR3, as DNA: TGTGCCTTACAGGGGAGTAGGATTTCACCCCTCCACTTT. This gives the protein CALQGSRISPLHF.

V and J are TRBV11-2 and TRBJ2-1, with D tentatively TRBD2 (7 bases). The germline V and J ends were trimmed by 7 bases and 7 bases, with 17 bases remaining between them. This CDR3 contains 14 residues. Germline CDR1 SGHAT, CDR2 FQNNGV. The CDR3 loop is CASTLIRGANEQFF. CDR3 coding DNA: TGTGCCAGCACCCTAATACGGGGGGCGAATGAGCAGTTCTTC.

The chain combines TRBV5-8 with TRBJ1-2; D might be TRBD1 (6 bases). The CDR3 is made up of 18 amino acids. Germline CDR1 reads SGHTS; CDR2 reads YDEGEE. The germline V and J ends were trimmed by 5 bases and 1 base, with 24 bases remaining between them. CDR3 residues: CASRKQGPEVSHNYGYTF. DNA for the CDR3: TGTGCCAGCAGAAAACAGGGCCCCGAAGTTTCCCATAACTATGGCTACACCTTC.

The rearrangement uses TRBV6-6 and TRBJ2-1; 8 positions agree with TRBD1. Germline V gene sequence: CDR1 MNHNY, CDR2 SVGAGI (reference sequence). V lost 4 bases and J lost 6; bases outside the gene matches: 5. This CDR3 region has 14 residues. CDR3 in DNA: TGTGCCAGCAGTTCACAGGGGGACATCAATGAGCAGTTCTTC. Residues: CASSSQGDINEQFF.

The J gene is TRBJ1-3, the V gene TRBV18; the D gene is possibly TRBD1 (5 bases). Trimming stripped 8 bases from V and 0 bases from J, with 14 bases between. Germline-derived CDR1 and CDR2 are KGHSH and LQKENI. The CDR3 has 15 residues. DNA for the CDR3: TGTGCCAGCACCCGTGACAGTGGCTCTGGAAACACCATATATTTT. Amino acid sequence: CASTRDSGSGNTIYF.

This clone was detected a few times. The V and J genes are TRBV5-1 and TRBJ2-7; D is unresolved. Between the trimmed V and J ends, which lost 0 bases and 0 bases, there was a span of 10 bases. Germline V CDR1 and CDR2: SGHRS, YFSETQ. CDR3 size: 15 residues. The CDR3 spells CASSLAWSSSYEQYF. CDR3 bases: TGCGCCAGCAGCTTGGCGTGGTCAAGCTCCTACGAGCAGTACTTC. The full variable domain, its missing parts supplied by reference TRBV5-1 and TRBJ2-7, is KAGVTQTPRYLIKTRGQQVTLSCSPISGHRSVSWYQQTPGQGLQFLFEYFSETQRNKGNFPGRFSGRQFSNSRSEMNVSTLELGDSALYLCASSLAWSSSYEQYFGPGTRLTVT.

The gene calls are TRBV28 and TRBJ1-4; possibly TRBD1 for D (5 bases). V shed 6 bases and J shed 2 bases, with 10 bases lying between them. CDR3 length: 14 residues. The germline V gene encodes CDR1 MDHEN and CDR2 SYDVKM. CDR3 bases: TGTGCCAGCAGGCGAGGGGCCACTAATGAAAAACTGTTTTTT. Translated, it gives CASRRGATNEKLFF. Drawing the rest from reference TRBV28 and TRBJ1-4, the complete variable domain is DVKVTQSSRYLVKRTGEKVFLECVQDMDHENMFWYRQDPGLGLRLIYFSYDVKMKEKGDIPEGYSVSREKKERFSLILESASTNQTSMYLCASRRGATNEKLFFGSGTQLSVL.

This clone occurred a few times. The V and J genes are TRBV7-2 and TRBJ1-2; D remains ambiguous. V was pared by 5 bases and J by 8 bases, with 12 bases between. The CDR3 has 12 amino acids. Germline-derived CDR1 and CDR2 are SGHTA and FQGNSA. DNA for the CDR3: TGTGCCAGCAGCCTCGGGCGGGGAGGCTACACCTTC. Translated: CASSLGRGGYTF.

The V and J genes are TRBV12-5 and TRBJ1-5, with a tentative D call TRBD1 (5 bases). The CDR3 covers 13 residues. Trimming pared 5 bases from V and 6 bases from J, leaving 11 bases between. The germline V gene has CDR1 LGHNT and CDR2 FRNRAP. CDR3 sequence: CASGGGVPQPQHF. In DNA form, the CDR3 reads TGTGCTAGTGGTGGAGGGGTTCCTCAGCCCCAGCATTTT.

The chain uses TRBV19 and TRBJ2-2; no clear D gene. The V end was cut by 6 bases, the J end by 6 bases, with 14 bases between. This CDR3 spans 14 amino acids. Per germline, CDR1 LNHDA and CDR2 SQIVND (reference sequence). As DNA, the CDR3 is TGTGCCAGTAGCAAAATGGTAAACGCCGGGGAGCTGTTTTTT. Translation gives CASSKMVNAGELFF.

The chain carries TRBV6-5 and TRBJ1-2; weak D call: TRBD1 (5 bases). Germline V gene lookup returns CDR1 MNHEY and CDR2 SVGAGI. This CDR3 is 15 amino acids long. Trimming removed 10 bases at V and 5 bases at J, with 23 bases between. CDR3 sequence: CANQGAEDVYYGYTF. DNA of the CDR3: TGTGCCAATCAGGGCGCCGAAGACGTATATTATGGCTACACCTTC.

In this sample, this clone turned up a few times. The gene calls are TRBV19 and TRBJ2-4, with 11 positions matching TRBD1. V lost 9 bases and J lost 6; bases outside the gene matches: 4. This CDR3 contains 13 residues. The V gene's germline CDR1 is LNHDA and CDR2 SQIVND (reference sequence). For the CDR3, the DNA is TGTGCCAGCCAGGGGACAGGGGGAAACATTCAGTACTTC. It yields the protein CASQGTGGNIQYF.

The chain joins TRBV19 to TRBJ2-3, with D possibly TRBD2 on 6 matching bases. V dropped 6 bases and J dropped 2 bases, with 18 bases sitting between them. The CDR3 is made up of 16 amino acids. Per germline, CDR1 LNHDA and CDR2 SQIVND (reference sequence). The CDR3 region is CASRLGWDSLTDTQYF. In nucleotides, the CDR3 is TGTGCCAGTAGACTCGGGTGGGACTCCCTCACAGATACGCAGTATTTT.

This clone has only one observation. The chain links TRBV7-8 to TRBJ2-1; 13 nucleotides match TRBD2. V shed 5 bases, J shed 3 bases, and the junction held 4 bases outside the gene matches. Per the germline V gene, CDR1 is SGHVS and CDR2 is FQNEAQ. CDR3 length: 16 residues. CDR3 nucleotide sequence: TGTGCCAGCAGCCCTGGGACTAGCGGGAACTACAATGAGCAGTTCTTC. Translation: CASSPGTSGNYNEQFF.